A selection of T cell receptor beta chains follows, all from one sample in a study of T-cell memory formation after mild COVID-19. Via MiXCR, TCRdb re-called the 5' RACE reads, giving one row per CDR3 protein. The sample holds 55,000 to 75,000 distinct CDR3 sequences, approximately 30% seen once. Sequenced: PBMCs or a T cell subset sorted from them (not recorded which). The receptor set was obtained from a man aged 18 to 30 who had mild COVID-19 (a few samples of this study predate the infection). Cell type and time point are not known. The CDR3 runs from the conserved cysteine through the conserved F or W. Fields, in order: J gene, D gene, V gene, clone size, CDR3 DNA, CDR3 protein. The D gene is left open where the match is weak. Clone size is shown for a subset of rows, as once, few, many or a class of expanded clone.

TRBJ2-7 NA TRBV5-4 few TGTGCCAGCAGCTGGGACGGGAGCTCCTACGAGCAGTACTTC CASSWDGSSYEQYF
TRBJ2-2 NA TRBV13 NA TGTGCCAGCAGCTTTCGGACGGGATGGAGGGCCGGGGAGCTGTTTTTT CASSFRTGWRAGELFF
TRBJ1-6 NA TRBV7-6 once TGTGCCAGCAGCTTAGGGGAGGGTTCACCCCTCCACTTT CASSLGEGSPLHF
TRBJ2-5 NA TRBV21-1 NA TGTGCCAGCAGGGGACTAGCGGGGGAAGAGACCCAGTACTTC CASRGLAGEETQYF
TRBJ2-3 NA TRBV7-9 NA TGTGCCAGCAGCCCCGGGGGGCGGGGGAGCACAGATACGCAGTATTTT CASSPGGRGSTDTQYF
TRBJ2-1 TRBD2 TRBV6-5 few TGTGCCAGCAGTTACACCTCGGGGAGGGTTCATGAGCAGTTCTTC CASSYTSGRVHEQFF
TRBJ2-5 NA TRBV7-7 NA TGTGCTAGCAGCTTAGTTGGAGGGGGGTACCAAGAGACCCAGTACTTC CASSLVGGGYQETQYF
TRBJ2-3 TRBD2 TRBV7-8 NA TGTGCCAGCAGCAACCTAGCGGGGGGTACAGATACGCAGTATTTT CASSNLAGGTDTQYF
TRBJ1-1 TRBD1 TRBV6-2/TRBV6-3 NA TGTGCCAGCAGTTACGCGACAGGGGACACTGAAGCTTTCTTT CASSYATGDTEAFF
TRBJ1-3 TRBD1 TRBV5-1 NA TGCGCCAGCAGCTTGGGACAGGGGTTCTCTGGAAACACCATATATTTT CASSLGQGFSGNTIYF
TRBJ2-6 NA TRBV5-1 NA TGCGCCAGCATGGAGGTCGGAGGTGGGGCCAACGTCCTGACTTTC CASMEVGGGANVLTF
TRBJ2-1 NA TRBV4-1 few TGCGCCAGCAGTCCTTGGGGAAATGAGCAGTTCTTC CASSPWGNEQFF